A selection of T cell receptor beta chains follows, all from one sample in a study of blood T cell repertoires in COVID-19. Libraries were prepared by immunoSEQ multiplex PCR; TCRdb keeps only in-frame clonotypes and omits some of them. The table includes about 300,000 clones, 65% to 90% detected once. The sequencing input was PBMCs or T cells enriched from blood (not recorded which). All receptors derive from a man aged 25 to 45 who had recovered from COVID-19. CDR3s include the opening cysteine and the closing phenylalanine or tryptophan. The order of the fields is D gene, clone size, J gene, V gene, CDR3 DNA, CDR3 protein. A D gene is named only where the DNA matches it firmly. Only part of the rows carry a size: once, few, many, or a class if the clone is expanded.

TRBD1 NA TRBJ1-2 TRBV23-1 TGCGCCCGCTACAGGGGGCCTACTAGGAACTATGGCTACACCTTC CARYRGPTRNYGYTF
NA NA TRBJ1-4 TRBV16 TGTGCCAGCAGCCACAGATCAACTAATGAAAAACTGTTTTTT CASSHRSTNEKLFF
NA NA TRBJ1-1 TRBV5-4 TGTGCCAGCAGCCAAGACAGGAACACTGAAGCTTTCTTT CASSQDRNTEAFF
TRBD2 NA TRBJ2-2 TRBV27 TGTGCCAGCACCTCCGGGACTAGCGGGGGGTTGGACACCGGGGAGCTGTTTTTT CASTSGTSGGLDTGELFF
NA NA TRBJ1-2 TRBV6-5 TGTGCCAGCAGTTACGGGACATCCACCGGTGGCTACACCTTC CASSYGTSTGGYTF
TRBD2 NA TRBJ2-7 TRBV5-6 TGTGCCAGCAGCTTGCTTGTCAGCGGGAGCAGACTCGAGCAGTACTTC CASSLLVSGSRLEQYF
TRBD2 NA TRBJ2-7 TRBV18 TGTGCCAGCTCATCTAGCGGGACGGGCTACGAGCAGTACTTC CASSSSGTGYEQYF
NA NA TRBJ1-2 TRBV16 TGTGCCAGCAGCCAGTATCGAGGGTCTAACTATGGCTACACCTTC CASSQYRGSNYGYTF
NA once TRBJ1-1 TRBV12-3/TRBV12-4 TGTGCCAGCAGTTTATCTCCTGAAGCTTTCTTT CASSLSPEAFF
TRBD2 NA TRBJ2-1 TRBV19 TGTGCCAGTAGATTAGCGGGGGGGAACAATGAGCAGTTCTTC CASRLAGGNNEQFF
NA once TRBJ2-3 TRBV13 TGTGCCAGCAGCTTAGGGCCCCTACGGTCGGATACGCAGTATTTT CASSLGPLRSDTQYF
NA NA TRBJ1-1 TRBV5-1 TGCGCCAGCAGCCTCCAGATGAACACTGAAGCTTTCTTT CASSLQMNTEAFF
TRBD1 few TRBJ1-5 TRBV30 TGTGCCTGGAGTAGTATCCGGGACAGTCATCAGCCCCAGCATTTT CAWSSIRDSHQPQHF
TRBD1 NA TRBJ1-1 TRBV29-1 TGCAGCGTTTATAGACAGGGGGTTAGGACTGAAGCTTTCTTT CSVYRQGVRTEAFF
TRBD1 NA TRBJ1-1 TRBV5-8 TGTGCCAGCAGTCAGTACAGGGGGAACACTGAAGCTTTCTTT CASSQYRGNTEAFF
NA NA TRBJ1-1 TRBV19 TGTGCCAGTAGTATGATGGGCTTTATGAACACTGAAGCTTTCTTT CASSMMGFMNTEAFF
NA NA TRBJ1-1 TRBV19 TGTGCCAGTAGAGTCGGGGGGGTGAACACTGAAGCTTTCTTT CASRVGGVNTEAFF
TRBD1 NA TRBJ1-2 TRBV12-3/TRBV12-4 TGTGCCAGCAGTTGGGACAGGGTGGGCTACACCTTC CASSWDRVGYTF
TRBD1 NA TRBJ1-4 TRBV19 TGTGCCAGTAGTCTCCTCGGACAGGGTGGAAATGAAAAACTGTTTTTT CASSLLGQGGNEKLFF
TRBD2 NA TRBJ2-1 TRBV11-3 TGTGCCAGCAGCGGGTGGGGCGGGGGCTACAATGAGCAGTTCTTC CASSGWGGGYNEQFF
TRBD1 NA TRBJ2-5 TRBV13 TGTGCCAGCAGCCTCCGGACAGGGGAAGAGACCCAGTACTTC CASSLRTGEETQYF
NA NA TRBJ1-1 TRBV27 TGTGCCAGCAGTTTGGGAGGGGAAGGGACTGAAGCTTTCTTT CASSLGGEGTEAFF
NA NA TRBJ1-3 TRBV11-2 TGTGCCAGCAGCTCTGCCTTGTTCTACGGAAACACCATATATTTT CASSSALFYGNTIYF
TRBD1 NA TRBJ2-1 TRBV5-1 TGCGCCAGCAGCTCGACAGGGATCTATGAGCAGTTCTTC CASSSTGIYEQFF
TRBD1 NA TRBJ1-5 TRBV19 TGTGCCAGTAGCCTGGACAGGCAATTTACTCAGCCCCAGCATTTT CASSLDRQFTQPQHF
NA few TRBJ1-1 TRBV15 TGTGCCACCAGCAGGTCAAATACGAACAAGGGAGGCTCTGAAGCTTTCTTT CATSRSNTNKGGSEAFF
TRBD2 NA TRBJ2-1 TRBV4-2 TGTGCCAGCAGCCAGGCCCTACTTAGCGGGAGCTCCTACAATGAGCAGTTCTTC CASSQALLSGSSYNEQFF
NA NA TRBJ1-4 TRBV5-1 TGCGCCAGCAGCCTAGTAGCAGGGGCAAGCGAAAAACTGTTTTTT CASSLVAGASEKLFF
NA NA TRBJ2-7 TRBV7-9 TGTGCCAGCAGCCCAACATTCCACGAGCAGTACTTC CASSPTFHEQYF
NA once TRBJ2-1 TRBV7-9 TGTGCCAGCAGCTTCGAAGGCGGGACCTTTTACAATGAGCAGTTCTTC CASSFEGGTFYNEQFF
NA once TRBJ1-4 TRBV19 TGTGCCAGTAGTGGCGGTGCAACTAATGAAAAACTGTTTTTT CASSGGATNEKLFF
TRBD1 NA TRBJ2-1 TRBV7-9 TGTGCCAGCAGCTCGGGGACAGGGGGCATTGAGCAGTTCTTC CASSSGTGGIEQFF
TRBD1 NA TRBJ2-7 TRBV5-1 TGCGCCAGCAGCTTTAGGACAGGAGACGAGCAGTACTTC CASSFRTGDEQYF
TRBD1 NA TRBJ1-6 TRBV10-1 TGCGCCAGCAGTGATGGACCGGACAGGTTGGGTTCACCCCTCCACTTT CASSDGPDRLGSPLHF
TRBD2 once TRBJ2-3 TRBV2 TGTGCCAGCAGCCGGGGGGGGGAAACCACAGATACGCAGTATTTT CASSRGGETTDTQYF
TRBD1 NA TRBJ1-2 TRBV6-5 TGTGCCAGCAGTTACCAACCGACAGGGCCTAACTATGGCTACACCTTC CASSYQPTGPNYGYTF
NA NA TRBJ1-6 TRBV3-1/TRBV3-2 TGTGCCAGCAGCCTACAGGTCGGATATAATTCACCCCTCCACTTT CASSLQVGYNSPLHF
NA NA TRBJ2-7 TRBV19 TGTGCCAGTAGTATAGGCGGAGGGGCCAACGAGCAGTACTTC CASSIGGGANEQYF
NA NA TRBJ2-2 TRBV19 TGTGCCAGTAGTACTCTCCCCGGCGTCTGGGGGGCCGGGGAGCTGTTTTTT CASSTLPGVWGAGELFF
NA NA TRBJ1-2 TRBV5-1 TGCGCCAGCAGCTTGGCCGGAGGAGGAGGAGAGAAGGGCTACACCTTC CASSLAGGGGEKGYTF
NA NA TRBJ1-1 TRBV6-5 TGTGCCAGCAGCCCAGGGGTCGGGGACACTGAAGCTTTCTTT CASSPGVGDTEAFF
TRBD2 NA TRBJ2-1 TRBV4-2 TGTGCCAGCAGCCAGCAAAGCGGGGGCTACTTATTAGAGCAGTTCTTC CASSQQSGGYLLEQFF
TRBD2 NA TRBJ2-5 TRBV6-1 TGTGCCAGCAGTGAAGCGTTAGCGGGGGGCCTCGCGCAAGAGACCCAGTACTTC CASSEALAGGLAQETQYF
TRBD2 NA TRBJ2-7 TRBV4-2 TGTGCCAGCAGCGAAGCCGTGGGCGGGGGCTACGAGCAGTACTTC CASSEAVGGGYEQYF
TRBD2 NA TRBJ2-7 TRBV4-1 TGCGCCAGCAGCCAAGAAGGTCCTAGCGGGTCCTACGAGCAGTACTTC CASSQEGPSGSYEQYF
NA NA TRBJ1-2 TRBV28 TGTGCCAGCAGTGCGGGACGGACTAACTATGGCTACACCTTC CASSAGRTNYGYTF
TRBD1 NA TRBJ1-6 TRBV4-1 TGCGCCAGCAGCCATAGGACAGGGGTCGACAATTCACCCCTCCACTTT CASSHRTGVDNSPLHF
TRBD1 NA TRBJ1-5 TRBV5-1 TGCGCCAGCAGCTTGATGACAGGGGGCAATCAGCCCCAGCATTTT CASSLMTGGNQPQHF
NA NA TRBJ2-7 TRBV11-3 TGTGCCAGCAGCGGTGCAGACTACGAGCAGTACTTC CASSGADYEQYF
NA NA TRBJ2-7 TRBV12-3/TRBV12-4 TGTGCCAGCAGTTTTAGTCCCTACGAGCAGTACTTC CASSFSPYEQYF
NA NA TRBJ1-1 TRBV5-1 TGCGCCAGCAGCTTGGTGGGCAGGGAAGCTTTCTTT CASSLVGREAFF
TRBD2 NA TRBJ2-7 TRBV7-9 TGTGCCAGCAGCTTAGATGGGACTAGCGACTACGAGCAGTACTTC CASSLDGTSDYEQYF
TRBD1 once TRBJ2-7 TRBV6-5 TGTGCCAGCAGTAGGGGACAGGGGTCTTTCGAGCAGTACTTC CASSRGQGSFEQYF
TRBD1 NA TRBJ2-3 TRBV7-8 TGTGCCAGCAGCTTAGGATTGGGGACAGGGAAAACAGGGGAGTATTTT CASSLGLGTGKTGEYF
NA once TRBJ1-5 TRBV19 TGTGCCAGTAGTGCGGCTAGCAATCAGCCCCAGCATTTT CASSAASNQPQHF
TRBD1 once TRBJ2-7 TRBV2 TGTGCCAGCAGTGAACGGCAGGGGGCGCTTCTCGAGCAGTACTTC CASSERQGALLEQYF
NA NA TRBJ2-3 TRBV2 TGTGCCAGCAGTTCAGAGGGTCGAGACACAGATACGCAGTATTTT CASSSEGRDTDTQYF